This T cell receptor beta chain derives from a study of Ad26.COV2.S vaccination and SARS-CoV-2 variants. For the study at large: Once, or twice with 56 days between doses, Ad26.COV2.S was given intramuscularly.

Profiled with immunoSEQ multiplex PCR; TCRdb holds only in-frame clones, not every one. The top ten hold 2% to 3% of the sample, which has around 450,000 clones, 89% seen once. The germline gives CDR1 SNHLY, CDR2 FYNNEI. V lost 10 bases and J 2 bases, leaving 16 bases between the germline ends. The CDR3 is made up of 14 amino acids. Stated treatment: approximately 18 received Ad26.COV2.S at low or high dose, single or two shots; about 5 received placebo; per-sample allocation not given. Each sample was drawn 63 days after the first injection (of vaccine or placebo). The rearrangement joins TRBV2 to TRBJ2-3, with a tentative D call TRBD2 (5 bases). This receptor was identified in a person between 18 and 59 years old who received the Ad26.COV2.S COVID-19 vaccine or a placebo. The sample here was peripheral blood, taken in a trial of Ad26.COV2.S vaccine versus placebo. The CDR3 here is CANAGNLDTDTQYF. CDR3 bases: TGTGCCAACGCCGGGAACCTAGACACAGATACGCAGTATTTT.